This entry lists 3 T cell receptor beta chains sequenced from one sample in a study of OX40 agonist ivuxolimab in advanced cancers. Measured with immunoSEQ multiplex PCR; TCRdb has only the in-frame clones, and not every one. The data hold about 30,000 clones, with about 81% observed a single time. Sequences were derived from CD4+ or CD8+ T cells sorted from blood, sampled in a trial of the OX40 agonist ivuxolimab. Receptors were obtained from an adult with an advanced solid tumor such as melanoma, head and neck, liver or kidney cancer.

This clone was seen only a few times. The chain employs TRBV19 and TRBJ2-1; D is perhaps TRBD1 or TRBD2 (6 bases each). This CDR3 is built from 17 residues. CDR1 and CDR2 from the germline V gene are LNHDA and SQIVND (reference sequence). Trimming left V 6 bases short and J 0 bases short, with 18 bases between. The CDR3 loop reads CASRIRGAGSSYNEQFF. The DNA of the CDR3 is TGTGCCAGTAGGATTAGGGGGGCCGGGAGCTCCTACAATGAGCAGTTCTTC.

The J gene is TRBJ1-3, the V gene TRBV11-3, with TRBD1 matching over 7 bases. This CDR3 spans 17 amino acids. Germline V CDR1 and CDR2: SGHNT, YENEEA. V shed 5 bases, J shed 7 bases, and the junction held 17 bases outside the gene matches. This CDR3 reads CASSQQGPDRSVNTIYF. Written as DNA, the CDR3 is TGTGCCAGCAGCCAACAAGGGCCGGACAGGTCGGTCAACACCATATATTTT.

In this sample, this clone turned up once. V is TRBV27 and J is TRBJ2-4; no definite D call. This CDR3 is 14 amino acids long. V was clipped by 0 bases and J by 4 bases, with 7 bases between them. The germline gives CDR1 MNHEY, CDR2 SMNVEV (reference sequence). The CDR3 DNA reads TGTGCCAGCAGTTTATCCCCCCTAAAAAACATTCAGTACTTC. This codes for CASSLSPLKNIQYF.